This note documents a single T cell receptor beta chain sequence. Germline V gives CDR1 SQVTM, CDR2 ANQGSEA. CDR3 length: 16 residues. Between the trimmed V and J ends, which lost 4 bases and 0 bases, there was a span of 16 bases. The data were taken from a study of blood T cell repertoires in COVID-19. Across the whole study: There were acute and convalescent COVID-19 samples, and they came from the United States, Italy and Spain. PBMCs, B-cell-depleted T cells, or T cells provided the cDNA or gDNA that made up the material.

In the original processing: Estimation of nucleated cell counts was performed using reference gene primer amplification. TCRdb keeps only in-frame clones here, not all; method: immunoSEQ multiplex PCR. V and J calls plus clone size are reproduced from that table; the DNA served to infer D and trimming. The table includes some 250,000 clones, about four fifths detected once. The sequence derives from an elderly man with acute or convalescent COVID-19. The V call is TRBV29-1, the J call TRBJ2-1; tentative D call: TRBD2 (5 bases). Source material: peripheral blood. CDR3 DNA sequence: TGCAGCGTTGTATTTCCGCGGGTGAGCTCCTACAATGAGCAGTTCTTC. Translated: CSVVFPRVSSYNEQFF.